These 29 T cell receptor beta chains share one sample of origin, sequenced in a study of T cells in Graves' hyperthyroidism and ophthalmopathy. The source material, RNA transcripts, was used to amplify TCR beta CDR3 regions. Initially, a first-round RT-PCR of the TCR CDR3 employed the HTBI primer set. TCRdb reanalysed the multiplex PCR reads using MiXCR and keeps one entry per CDR3 protein. The table records approximately 300,000 distinct CDR3 sequences, 17% of them present only once. The specimen sequenced was blood. These receptors all stem from a woman aged 55-69 years with Graves' ophthalmopathy.

This clonotype was seen a few times. CDR3 in DNA: TGTGCCAGCAGCTCGATGACTGAGGATTCACCCCTCCACTTT. Its protein is CASSSMTEDSPLHF. The V gene is TRBV5-4, the J gene TRBJ1-6; D unclear. CDR3 length equals 14 residues. V lost 3 bases and J lost 8, with 12 bases in between. CDR1 is SGHNT and CDR2 is YYREEE in the germline V gene (reference sequence). Drawing the rest from reference TRBV5-4 and TRBJ1-6, the complete variable domain is ETGVTQSPTHLIKTRGQQVTLRCSSQSGHNTVSWYQQALGQGPQFIFQYYREEENGRGNFPPRFSGLQFPNYSSELNVNALELDDSALYLCASSSMTEDSPLHFGNGTRLTVT.

This clonotype was observed many times. The chain has TRBV3-1 and TRBJ1-1; 9 nucleotides line up with TRBD1. Germline assignment: CDR1 LGHDT and CDR2 YNNKEL (reference sequence). J gave up 3 bases and V 5 bases, and 7 bases lay outside the gene matches. There are 15 residues in the CDR3. The CDR3 DNA reads TGTGCCAGCAGCAATACAGGGGGCTCGGACACTGAAGCTTTCTTT. This encodes CASSNTGGSDTEAFF.

As regards this clonotype: The junction departs from the called germline gene at one end, perhaps through a read error. The chain has TRBV2 and TRBJ2-2, with TRBD2 identical over 7 bases. The CDR3 covers 12 residues. Germline V CDR1 and CDR2: SNHLY, FYNNEI. CDR3 sequence (DNA): TGCGCCAGCAGCGGGGACACCGGGGAGCTGTTTTTT. Translated: CASSGDTGELFF.

This clonotype was picked up many times. The chain links TRBV3-1 to TRBJ2-1; maybe TRBD2 (7 bases). Germline V gene sequence: CDR1 LGHDT, CDR2 YNNKEL (reference sequence). The CDR3 is made up of 15 amino acids. V lost 0 bases to trimming and J lost 7 bases, with 13 bases between them. CDR3 region: CASSQELGGGNEQFF. CDR3 DNA sequence: TGTGCCAGCAGCCAAGAGTTAGGGGGAGGGAATGAGCAGTTCTTC.

This clonotype has a count of ten or more. This chain connects TRBV3-1 to TRBJ1-5; no clear D. CDR1 is LGHDT, CDR2 YNNKEL, per germline (reference sequence). V lost 1 base and J lost 3, with 10 bases in between. The length of the CDR3 is 15 residues. In DNA, the CDR3 is TGTGCCAGCAGCCAAGGGGTGCAGACCAATCAGCCCCAGCATTTT. Translated: CASSQGVQTNQPQHF.

This chain uses TRBV15 with TRBJ1-1; D is undetermined. V lost 3 bases to trimming and J lost 0 bases, with 5 bases between them. The V gene's germline CDR1 is LNHNV and CDR2 YYDKDF (reference sequence). CDR3 length: 13 amino acids. CDR3 DNA: TGTGCCACCAGCAGCGACTTGAACACTGAAGCTTTCTTT. Translating gives CATSSDLNTEAFF.

This clonotype occurred many times. The CDR3 reads CASSEGPTGGQPQHF. In DNA form, the CDR3 reads TGTGCCAGCAGCGAGGGGCCCACCGGGGGTCAGCCCCAGCATTTT. The chain carries TRBV6-1 and TRBJ1-5; tentative D call: TRBD1 (5 bases). V lost 6 bases, J lost 6 bases, and 18 bases lay in between. This CDR3 is 15 amino acids long. Germline V lookup: CDR1 MNHNS, CDR2 SASEGT.

This clonotype was observed at least ten times. The rearrangement joins TRBV7-3 to TRBJ2-2, with 12 bases matching TRBD2. The CDR3 is 19 residues long. The germline V gene has CDR1 SGHTA and CDR2 FQGTGA. The junction had 9 bases not matched to a gene; V was cut back by 0 bases and J by 4 bases. The CDR3 region has the DNA TGTGCCAGCAGCTTAACCCCGACTAGCGGGAGTACGGGCACCGGGGAGCTGTTTTTT. It yields the protein CASSLTPTSGSTGTGELFF.

This clonotype was seen only a few times. The chain employs TRBV24-1 and TRBJ2-7; possible D gene TRBD2, 6 bases. Germline assignment: CDR1 KGHDR and CDR2 SFDVKD. This CDR3 has 13 amino acids. V lost 6 bases to trimming and J lost 7 bases, with 15 bases between them. In nucleotides, the CDR3 is TGTGCCACCAGTTCTAGCGACCCCTTGGAGCAGTACTTC. Protein: CATSSSDPLEQYF.

This clonotype was seen at least ten times. V usage is TRBV12-3 or TRBV12-4 and J usage is TRBJ1-4, with TRBD1 as a possible D gene (5 bases). The CDR3 has 14 residues. Trimming left V 3 bases short and J 7 bases short, with 12 bases between. The CDR3 is CASSFQGTGEKLFF. Here the CDR3 DNA reads TGTGCCAGCAGTTTTCAGGGTACGGGTGAAAAACTGTTTTTT.

This clonotype was observed a few times. Being one base from a much bigger clone, this may be a read error. The J gene is TRBJ2-7, the V gene TRBV12-3 or TRBV12-4; D is unclear. Trimming left V 3 bases short and J 0 bases short, with 9 bases between. The CDR3 consists of 14 residues. The chain's CDR3 is CASSFNSASYEQYF. CDR3 nucleotide sequence: TGTGCCAGCAGTTTCAATTCAGCCTCCTACGAGCAGTACTTC.

This clonotype was detected ten times or more. The chain recombines TRBV7-3 with TRBJ2-2, with D possibly matching TRBD2 (6 bases). Germline-derived CDR1 and CDR2 are SGHTA and FQGTGA. Trimming left V 5 bases short and J 4 bases short, with 14 bases between. The CDR3 length is 15 residues. For the CDR3, the DNA is TGTGCCAGCAGCCCGCGGGCTAGCGCCACCGGGGAGCTGTTTTTT. Amino acids: CASSPRASATGELFF.

Only a few counts were recorded for this clonotype. This chain uses TRBV6-5 with TRBJ1-1, with 7 bases aligning to TRBD1. Germline V gene lookup returns CDR1 MNHEY and CDR2 SVGAGI. This CDR3 comprises 15 residues. Trimming cost V 1 base and J 3 bases; bases outside gene matches: 5. The CDR3 reads CASSYFSRGYTEAFF. CDR3 in DNA: TGTGCCAGCAGTTACTTCTCCAGGGGGTACACTGAAGCTTTCTTT.

The chain links TRBV2 to TRBJ2-1; D may be TRBD1 (6 bases). CDR3 length: 15 residues. CDR1 and CDR2 from the germline V gene are SNHLY and FYNNEI. Trimming stripped 4 bases from V and 6 bases from J, with 16 bases between. The CDR3 protein is CASSVEAGAFNEQFF. The CDR3 coding sequence is TGTGCCAGCAGTGTTGAGGCAGGGGCATTCAATGAGCAGTTCTTC.

Only a few counts were recorded for this clonotype. The chain is built from TRBV19 and TRBJ2-2; the D gene is possibly TRBD1 (5 bases). V gave up 6 bases and J gave up 7 bases, with 15 bases separating them. The length of the CDR3 is 14 residues. Germline V lookup: CDR1 LNHDA, CDR2 SQIVND (reference sequence). DNA for the CDR3: TGTGCCAGTAGGAGCTTATGGGGCGGCGGGGAGCTGTTTTTT. It translates to CASRSLWGGGELFF.

In this sample, this clonotype turned up many times. The genes are TRBV12-3 or TRBV12-4 and TRBJ2-5; D might be TRBD2 (5 bases). The CDR3 consists of 15 residues. Trimming took 5 bases from V and 0 from J, leaving 13 bases between them. DNA for the CDR3: TGTGCCAGCAGTCCCGGGAAGGAGCACCAAGAGACCCAGTACTTC. It specifies CASSPGKEHQETQYF.

V usage is TRBV19 and J usage is TRBJ2-3; the match to TRBD2 covers 8 bases. J gave up 0 bases and V 6 bases, and 5 bases lay outside the gene matches. This CDR3 has 15 residues. CDR1 is LNHDA and CDR2 is SQIVND in the germline V gene (reference sequence). CDR3 in DNA: TGTGCCAGTAGCCCCAAGCGGGGGAGCACAGATACGCAGTATTTT. It translates to CASSPKRGSTDTQYF. Supplemented by reference TRBV19 and TRBJ2-3, the full variable domain reads DGGITQSPKYLFRKEGQNVTLSCEQNLNHDAMYWYRQDPGQGLRLIYYSQIVNDFQKGDIAEGYSVSREKKESFPLTVTSAQKNPTAFYLCASSPKRGSTDTQYFGPGTRLTVL.

V usage is TRBV5-1 and J usage is TRBJ1-3; D gene uncertain. The CDR3 totals 13 residues. V was shortened by 2 bases and J by 4 bases, with 7 bases between the two germline ends. In germline, CDR1 is SGHRS, CDR2 YFSETQ. CDR3 loop: CASSLDTGNTIYF. The DNA of the CDR3 is TGCGCCAGCAGCTTAGACACGGGAAACACCATATATTTT.

CDR3 amino acids: CASRLPGTNEQFF. CDR3 bases: TGTGCCAGCAGACTACCAGGGACTAATGAGCAGTTCTTC. The chain recombines TRBV28 with TRBJ2-1, with a possible D match to TRBD2 (6 bases). This CDR3 has 13 residues. Trimming left V 6 bases short and J 7 bases short, with 13 bases between. Germline V gene lookup returns CDR1 MDHEN and CDR2 SYDVKM.

There are many counts of this clonotype. The CDR3 nucleotides read TGTGCCAGCAGCCATAGGGACAGAACTAATGAAAAACTGTTTTTT. This encodes CASSHRDRTNEKLFF. The gene calls are TRBV3-1 and TRBJ1-4; 7 positions match TRBD1. The CDR3 loop spans 15 amino acids. After removal of 3 bases from V and 1 base from J, the junction contained 2 bases not matched to a gene. The V gene's germline CDR1 is LGHDT and CDR2 YNNKEL (reference sequence).

This clonotype was observed many times. The chain is built from TRBV6-6 and TRBJ2-5; 14 positions agree with TRBD2. Germline-derived CDR1 and CDR2 are MNHNY and SVGAGI (reference sequence). This CDR3 comprises 19 residues. The V and J ends lost 2 bases and 4 bases, in that order; junction bases with no gene match: 12. In DNA form, the CDR3 reads TGTGCCAGCAGTTACCCCGGGACTAGCGGGAGCCCCAGAAGAGAGACCCAGTACTTC. This gives the protein CASSYPGTSGSPRRETQYF.

This clonotype was found a few times. J is TRBJ2-3 and V is TRBV18; no reliable D call. The ends were cut back, 3 bases at V and 4 bases at J, with 20 bases in the middle. Germline V CDR1 and CDR2: KGHSH, LQKENI. CDR3 length: 17 amino acids. The CDR3 nucleotides are TGTGCCAGCTCACCTCAATTGAGCATTGCCCCACCAGATACGCAGTATTTT. Translated, it gives CASSPQLSIAPPDTQYF.

This clonotype has at least ten counts. CDR3 in DNA: TGTGCCAGCAGGTCCGGGACAGGGGTTAAACAGCCCCAGCATTTT. This sequence encodes CASRSGTGVKQPQHF. The chain uses TRBV2 and TRBJ1-5; TRBD1 matches at 10 bases. Looked up from germline, CDR1 is SNHLY and CDR2 is FYNNEI. V lost 6 bases to trimming and J lost 7 bases; unmatched junction nucleotides: 9. There are 15 residues in the CDR3.

This clonotype was seen a few times. V usage is TRBV7-9 and J usage is TRBJ1-2, with D perhaps matching TRBD1 (5 bases). Germline-derived CDR1 and CDR2 are SEHNR and FQNEAQ (reference sequence). Trimming stripped 6 bases from V and 3 bases from J, with 11 bases between. The CDR3 runs to 13 residues. The CDR3 coding sequence is TGTGCCAGCAGTTTACAGGACTACTATGGCTACACCTTC. This translates into CASSLQDYYGYTF.

This clonotype occurred many times. The chain carries TRBV30 and TRBJ1-1; TRBD1 is a possible D gene (6 bases). CDR1 and CDR2 from the germline V gene are GTSNPN and SVGIG (reference sequence). Trimming took off 6 bases at V and 5 bases at J, with 16 bases between the two ends. The CDR3 totals 13 residues. This CDR3 reads CACEGEAKTEAFF. In nucleotides, the CDR3 is TGTGCCTGTGAGGGGGAAGCTAAGACTGAAGCTTTCTTT. The full variable domain, rest sourced from reference TRBV30 and TRBJ1-1, is SQTIHQWPATLVQPVGSPLSLECTVEGTSNPNLYWYRQAAGRGLQLLFYSVGIGQISSEVPQNLSASRPQDRQFILSSKKLLLSDSGFYLCACEGEAKTEAFFGQGTRLTVV.

This clonotype was observed a handful of times. For the CDR3, the DNA is TGTGCCAGCAGCCAATTGATAAACGAGCAGTACTTC. This gives the protein CASSQLINEQYF. This chain connects TRBV14 to TRBJ2-7; D is undetermined. The V end lost 2 bases, the J end lost 5 bases, and 7 bases lay between the germline ends. Germline loops: CDR1 SGHDN, CDR2 FVKESK. The CDR3 consists of 12 residues.

This clonotype has at least ten counts. The chain links TRBV27 to TRBJ2-1, with 7 bases that match TRBD2. Losses at the gene ends were 3 bases for V and 9 bases for J; bases not matched to a gene: 17. There are 17 residues in the CDR3. Germline V lookup: CDR1 MNHEY, CDR2 SMNVEV (reference sequence). CDR3 coding DNA: TGTGCCAGCAGTTTTAGGTCGGTGGCGGGAGCTTACGGTGAGCAGTTCTTC. Protein: CASSFRSVAGAYGEQFF.

This clonotype was found a few times. This sequence joins TRBV5-1 and TRBJ1-4, with D uncertain. Germline V gene sequence: CDR1 SGHRS, CDR2 YFSETQ. The V end was cut by 1 base, the J end by 0 bases, with 22 bases between. The CDR3 covers 20 residues. Written as DNA, the CDR3 is TGCGCCAGCAGCTTGTATTTTTTCAGTCCAGACCCAGCAACTAATGAAAAACTGTTTTTT. It is translated as CASSLYFFSPDPATNEKLFF.

This clonotype occurred many times. This chain's CDR3 is CASSPVSQGSYEQYF. CDR3 DNA sequence: TGTGCCAGCAGCCCCGTGTCGCAGGGCTCCTACGAGCAGTACTTC. This chain links TRBV28 with TRBJ2-7, with D possibly being TRBD1 (5 bases). The V end was cut by 6 bases, the J end by 0 bases, with 15 bases between. Germline lookup yields CDR1 MDHEN and CDR2 SYDVKM. This CDR3 is 15 amino acids long.